This T cell receptor beta chain is drawn from a study of response to subunit inactivated influenza vaccine. Study-level findings and limits: Authors proposed each seasonal influenza vaccination draws in few new T cells.

TCRdb passed the RT-PCR reads through MiXCR, listing each CDR3 protein once. The sample lists about 180,000 distinct CDR3 sequences, approximately 9.2% seen once, with 11% in the top ten. The CDR3 length is 15 residues. V lost 2 bases, J lost 9 bases, and 17 bases lay in between. Germline V gives CDR1 SGHTA, CDR2 FQGNSA. This clonotype occurred many times. The target antigen is unknown. Specimen: non-naive T cells sorted from PBMCs, collected on the day of vaccination. This clonotype originated in a man aged 45-65 years who received an inactivated influenza vaccine. The rearrangement uses TRBV7-2 and TRBJ1-5; no firm D call. The DNA for the CDR3 is TGTGCCAGCAGCTTATCGGCCCTTCGCGACTGGCCCCAGCATTTT. Translation gives CASSLSALRDWPQHF.